The following is a TCR beta chain sequence with its context. This entry is derived from a study of T cell changes during pregnancy in multiple sclerosis. Germline V gives CDR1 LNHDA, CDR2 SQIVND (reference sequence). V lost 8 bases to trimming and J lost 3 bases; unmatched junction nucleotides: 17. CDR3 length: 19 amino acids. TCRdb's table, derived via immunoSEQ multiplex PCR, lists solely in-frame clones and lacks some. There are 40,000 or so clones in the sample; under 95% occur only once, and about 0.4% lies in the top ten. The sequence was obtained from a female donor in good health, enrolled as a control in a pregnancy study. This chain links TRBV19 with TRBJ2-1; 12 nucleotides line up with TRBD2. The source was CD4+ T cells from peripheral blood mononuclear cells, collected in the third trimester of pregnancy. In DNA, the CDR3 is TGTGCCAGTTCACAGACGAGCGGACTAGCGGGGATCGGCTACAATGAGCAGTTCTTC. This encodes CASSQTSGLAGIGYNEQFF. The full variable domain, its missing parts supplied by reference TRBV19 and TRBJ2-1, is DGGITQSPKYLFRKEGQNVTLSCEQNLNHDAMYWYRQDPGQGLRLIYYSQIVNDFQKGDIAEGYSVSREKKESFPLTVTSAQKNPTAFYLCASSQTSGLAGIGYNEQFFGPGTRLTVL.